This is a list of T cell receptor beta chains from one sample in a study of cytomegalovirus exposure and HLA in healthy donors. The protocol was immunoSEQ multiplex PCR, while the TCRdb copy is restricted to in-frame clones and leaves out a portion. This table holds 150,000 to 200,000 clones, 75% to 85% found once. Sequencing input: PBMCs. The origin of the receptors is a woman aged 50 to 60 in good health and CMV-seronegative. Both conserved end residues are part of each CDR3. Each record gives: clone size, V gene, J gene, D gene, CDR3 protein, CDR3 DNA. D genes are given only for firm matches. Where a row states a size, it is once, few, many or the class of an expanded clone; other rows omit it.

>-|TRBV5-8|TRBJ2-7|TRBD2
CASSPNLVSGSLYEQYF
TGTGCCAGCAGCCCAAACCTGGTAAGCGGGAGCCTCTACGAGCAGTACTTC
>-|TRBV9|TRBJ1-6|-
CASRRDTPNSPLHF
TGTGCCAGCCGACGGGACACCCCGAATTCACCCCTCCACTTT
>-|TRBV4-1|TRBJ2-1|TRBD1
CASSQVAGTGFFDEQFF
TGCGCCAGCAGCCAAGTTGCCGGGACAGGGTTTTTCGATGAGCAGTTCTTC
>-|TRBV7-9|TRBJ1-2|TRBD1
CASSSVGRTGVYGHTF
TGTGCCAGCAGCTCCGTGGGCCGGACAGGGGTCTATGGCCACACCTTC
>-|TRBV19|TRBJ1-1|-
CASSWRENTEAFF
TGTGCCAGTAGTTGGCGGGAGAACACTGAAGCTTTCTTT
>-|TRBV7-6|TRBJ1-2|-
CASSPGGVTNYGYTF
TGTGCCAGCAGCCCCGGGGGAGTCACAAACTATGGCTACACCTTC
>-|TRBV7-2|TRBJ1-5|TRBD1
CASSSGQGALGQPQHF
TGTGCCAGCAGCTCAGGACAGGGGGCTCTAGGGCAGCCCCAGCATTTT
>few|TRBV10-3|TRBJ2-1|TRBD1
CAIGGTGRNEQFF
TGTGCCATCGGGGGGACAGGACGCAATGAGCAGTTCTTC
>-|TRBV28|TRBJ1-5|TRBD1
CASSLNGQGSNQPQHF
TGTGCCAGCAGTTTAAATGGACAGGGTTCCAATCAGCCCCAGCATTTT
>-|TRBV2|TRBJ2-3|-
CASSEAGRGSTDTQYF
TGTGCCAGCAGTGAAGCTGGGAGAGGGAGCACAGATACGCAGTATTTT
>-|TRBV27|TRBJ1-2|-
CASSYIGDYGYTF
TGTGCCAGCAGTTATATCGGGGATTATGGCTACACCTTC
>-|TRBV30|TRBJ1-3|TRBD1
CAWRSTGGGNTIYF
TGTGCCTGGAGGTCGACAGGGGGAGGAAACACCATATATTTT
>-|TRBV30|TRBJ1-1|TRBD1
CAWSRTGGVMNTEAFF
TGTGCCTGGAGTCGGACAGGGGGCGTTATGAACACTGAAGCTTTCTTT
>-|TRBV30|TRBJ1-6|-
CAWRLTENNSPLHF
TGTGCCTGGAGATTGACAGAAAATAATTCACCCCTCCACTTT
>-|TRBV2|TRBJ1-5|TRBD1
CASREVGTVRNQPQHF
TGTGCCAGCAGGGAAGTCGGGACAGTACGCAATCAGCCCCAGCATTTT
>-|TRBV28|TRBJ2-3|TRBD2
CASSPLAGGTDTQYF
TGTGCCAGCAGTCCACTAGCGGGAGGCACAGATACGCAGTATTTT
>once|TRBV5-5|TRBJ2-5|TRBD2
CASSLFASGRAGETQYF
TGTGCCAGCAGCTTGTTTGCAAGCGGGAGGGCCGGGGAGACCCAGTACTTC
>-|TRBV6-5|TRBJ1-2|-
CASRPTGRANYGYTF
TGTGCCAGCAGGCCCACAGGTCGTGCTAACTATGGCTACACCTTC
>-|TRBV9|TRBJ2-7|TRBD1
CASSVVGDRGLNEQYF
TGTGCCAGCAGCGTAGTGGGGGACAGGGGGCTCAACGAGCAGTACTTC
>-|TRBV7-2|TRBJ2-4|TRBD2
CASSREGTAGGSAKNIQYF
TGTGCCAGCAGCCGAGAAGGGACGGCGGGGGGCTCAGCCAAAAACATTCAGTACTTC
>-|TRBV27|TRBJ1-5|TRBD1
CASSLSAGGNQPQHF
TGTGCCAGCAGTTTATCGGCAGGGGGAAATCAGCCCCAGCATTTT
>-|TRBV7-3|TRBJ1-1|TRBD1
CASSSGQGNTEAFF
TGTGCCAGCAGCTCAGGACAGGGGAACACTGAAGCTTTCTTT
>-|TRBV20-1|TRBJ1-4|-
CSAKNRAKLFF
TGCAGTGCTAAGAACAGGGCAAAACTGTTTTTT
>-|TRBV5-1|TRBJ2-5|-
CATKNQETQYF
TGCGCCACCAAAAACCAAGAGACCCAGTACTTC
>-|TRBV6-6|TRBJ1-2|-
CASNQNGGYYQGYTF
TGTGCCAGCAATCAAAACGGGGGGTACTATCAAGGCTACACCTTC
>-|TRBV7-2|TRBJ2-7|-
CASSFKASPTYEQYF
TGTGCCAGCAGCTTTAAGGCTAGCCCGACCTACGAGCAGTACTTC
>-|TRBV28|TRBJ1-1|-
CASRRTGGAFF
TGTGCCAGCAGAAGGACGGGAGGCGCTTTCTTT
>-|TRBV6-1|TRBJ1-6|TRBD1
CAIADRDNSPLHF
TGTGCCATCGCGGACAGGGATAATTCACCCCTCCACTTT